This T cell receptor (beta chain) was sequenced for a study of blood T cell repertoires in COVID-19. Germline CDR1 is MNHEY and CDR2 is SVGEGT. Trimming stripped 1 base from V and 2 bases from J, with 8 bases between. This CDR3 comprises 14 residues. As handled by the study authors: Amplification of reference gene primers was used by the study to estimate nucleated cell counts. Measured with immunoSEQ multiplex PCR; TCRdb has only the in-frame clones, and not every one. V and J calls plus clone size are reproduced from that table; the DNA served to infer D and trimming. The data contain roughly 100,000 clones, roughly 79% of them seen just once; the ten biggest clones take up over 8.5%.

The TCR originated in a woman aged 70-85 years with acute or convalescent COVID-19. The sequenced sample consisted of peripheral blood. This chain links TRBV6-2 or TRBV6-3 with TRBJ1-1, with D possibly TRBD1 on 6 matching bases. DNA for the CDR3: TGTGCCAGCAGTTACTTCGGGACAAACACTGAAGCTTTCTTT. Residues: CASSYFGTNTEAFF.